The next 26 T cell receptor beta chains were all read from a single sample in a study of T cell responses to AZD1222 COVID-19 vaccine. Only in-frame clones appear in the TCRdb table, and some are missing; sequencing was by immunoSEQ multiplex PCR. The data contain more than 40,000 clones, 90% of them seen just once; the ten biggest clones take up about 36%. This specimen was peripheral blood, taken 28 days after the second AZD1222 dose. The receptors stem from an adult who received the AZD1222 COVID-19 vaccine.

CDR3 region: CACDRDRVGTEAFF. The DNA for the CDR3 is TGTGCCTGCGACCGGGACAGGGTAGGGACTGAAGCTTTCTTT. The rearrangement links TRBV30 to TRBJ1-1, with TRBD1 matching 9 bases. Looked up from germline, CDR1 is GTSNPN and CDR2 is SVGIG (reference sequence). Trimming took 6 bases from V and 5 from J; bases not matched to a gene: 10. CDR3 length: 14 residues. Variable domain in full (rest from reference TRBV30 and TRBJ1-1): SQTIHQWPATLVQPVGSPLSLECTVEGTSNPNLYWYRQAAGRGLQLLFYSVGIGQISSEVPQNLSASRPQDRQFILSSKKLLLSDSGFYLCACDRDRVGTEAFFGQGTRLTVV.

The rearrangement uses TRBV14 and TRBJ1-2; TRBD1 agrees at 10 bases. Germline CDR1 SGHDN, CDR2 FVKESK. There are 15 residues in the CDR3. V lost 1 base to trimming and J lost 4 bases; unmatched junction nucleotides: 3. The CDR3 region is CASSQGTGGAYGYTF. The CDR3 DNA follows: TGTGCCAGCAGCCAAGGGACAGGGGGGGCCTATGGCTACACCTTC.

In its sample, this clone was seen once. The V call is TRBV3-1 (or the pseudogene TRBV3-2), the J call TRBJ1-5; D gene ambiguous. This CDR3 contains 16 residues. Trimming shortened V by 0 bases and J by 7 bases, and 16 bases separated the two germline ends. The germline gives CDR1 LGHDT, CDR2 YNNKEL (reference sequence). The CDR3 DNA is TGTGCCAGCAGCCAAGATCTGGGCAGGACTGGACAGCCCCAGCATTTT. Translation: CASSQDLGRTGQPQHF.

Comments on this clone: One junction end does not reproduce the germline sequence, and a read error may be involved. The V and J genes are TRBV2 and TRBJ2-7; TRBD2 matches 9 bases. This CDR3 comprises 16 residues. Germline V CDR1 and CDR2: SNHLY, FYNNEI. CDR3 nucleotide sequence: TGTGCCAGCACAAGCCAATCCGGGACTAGCTCCAACGAGCAGTACTTC. Translating gives CASTSQSGTSSNEQYF.

This clone was found a few times. This chain links TRBV4-3 with TRBJ1-5, with D tentatively TRBD1 (6 bases). The germline V and J ends were trimmed by 0 bases and 4 bases, with 10 bases remaining between them. The length of the CDR3 is 15 residues. The germline V gene has CDR1 LGHNA and CDR2 YSLEER. CDR3 region: CASSQDGGGNQPQHF. The CDR3, as DNA: TGCGCCAGCAGCCAAGACGGGGGCGGAAATCAGCCCCAGCATTTT.

This chain links TRBV7-9 with TRBJ1-4; D is perhaps TRBD1 (5 bases). CDR1 and CDR2 (germline): SEHNR, FQNEAQ (reference sequence). V lost 7 bases and J 10 bases, leaving 22 bases between the germline ends. The CDR3 loop spans 15 amino acids. The CDR3 DNA follows: TGTGCCAGCACCACCCTCCGGGGCCCGAGAGGAAAACTGTTTTTT. As protein: CASTTLRGPRGKLFF.

J is TRBJ1-1 and V is TRBV7-6, with D unresolved. Germline V gene data show CDR1 as SGHVS and CDR2 as FNYEAQ. This CDR3 contains 13 residues. Trimming stripped 1 base from V and 1 base from J, with 4 bases between. The CDR3, as DNA: TGTGCCAGCAGCTTAGACGAGAACACTGAAGCTTTCTTT. Encoded protein: CASSLDENTEAFF.

The rearrangement joins TRBV6-5 to TRBJ2-7; D not resolved. Trimming stripped 6 bases from V and 0 bases from J, with 12 bases between. The V gene's germline CDR1 is MNHEY and CDR2 SVGAGI. The length of the CDR3 is 14 residues. The CDR3 spells CASSNGPDSYEQYF. DNA of the CDR3: TGTGCCAGCAGCAATGGGCCGGACTCCTACGAGCAGTACTTC.

V and J are TRBV3-1 (or the pseudogene TRBV3-2) and TRBJ2-5, with D perhaps TRBD1 (6 bases). Per germline, CDR1 LGHDT and CDR2 YNNKEL (reference sequence). Trimming took off 1 base at V and 2 bases at J, with 11 bases between the two ends. The CDR3 is 15 amino acids. In DNA, the CDR3 is TGTGCCAGCAGCCAAGGTCAGGGGCTACAAGAGACCCAGTACTTC. Amino acid sequence: CASSQGQGLQETQYF.

This chain joins TRBV6-5 and TRBJ2-3; 8 bases are a match to TRBD2. CDR3 length: 15 residues. Germline V gene data show CDR1 as MNHEY and CDR2 as SVGAGI. V lost 2 bases to trimming and J lost 0 bases; unmatched junction nucleotides: 1. CDR3 loop: CASSYTSGSTDTQYF. The DNA for the CDR3 is TGTGCCAGCAGTTACACTAGCGGAAGCACAGATACGCAGTATTTT.

V gene TRBV6-5 combines with J gene TRBJ2-5; D unclear. The CDR3 runs 15 residues. Deletions cut 6 bases from V and 2 bases from J, with 16 bases between. Germline CDR1 is MNHEY and CDR2 is SVGAGI. For the CDR3, the DNA is TGTGCCAGCAGCCGACAATCCTTCGGTCAAGAGACCCAGTACTTC. Residues: CASSRQSFGQETQYF.

J is TRBJ1-1 and V is TRBV6-5; D gene unclear. Germline loops: CDR1 MNHEY, CDR2 SVGAGI. The CDR3 loop spans 16 amino acids. V was trimmed by 0 bases and J by 5 bases, leaving 16 bases between them. Written as DNA, the CDR3 is TGTGCCAGCAGTTACTCGAGTACAGCCTCGGGGACTGAAGCTTTCTTT. It encodes CASSYSSTASGTEAFF.

This clone was found once. The chain recombines TRBV6-1 with TRBJ1-1; D is unresolved. The CDR3 is made up of 13 amino acids. V shed 7 bases and J shed 3 bases, with 12 bases lying between them. Per germline, CDR1 MNHNS and CDR2 SASEGT. CDR3 in DNA: TGTGCCAGCACCGAGCCGCCCGACACTGAAGCTTTCTTT. Translating it yields CASTEPPDTEAFF.

This rearrangement joins TRBV2 to TRBJ1-6, with D possibly matching TRBD1 (6 bases). V shed 7 bases and J shed 9 bases, with 13 bases lying between them. Germline V gene lookup returns CDR1 SNHLY and CDR2 FYNNEI. The CDR3 sequence is 13 residues long. This CDR3 is CASNKGVVSPLHF. The CDR3 bases are TGTGCCAGCAACAAGGGGGTTGTTTCACCCCTCCACTTT.

The chain carries TRBV30 and TRBJ2-5; D is undetermined. The germline V gene encodes CDR1 GTSNPN and CDR2 SVGIG (reference sequence). The length of the CDR3 is 13 residues. With 0 bases removed from V and 7 bases from J, the gap between germline ends came to 12 bases. CDR3 sequence (DNA): TGTGCCTGGAGTGTATGGGGTGATGGGACCCAGTACTTC. Protein: CAWSVWGDGTQYF.

The chain links TRBV29-1 to TRBJ2-6; D is uncertain. The CDR3 is 13 amino acids. Germline CDR1 reads SQVTM; CDR2 reads ANQGSEA. Trimming cost V 6 bases and J 0 bases, with 6 bases left between them. The CDR3: CSVAVSGANVLTF. CDR3 nucleotides: TGCAGCGTGGCAGTCTCTGGGGCCAACGTCCTGACTTTC.

CDR3 DNA sequence: TGTGCCAGCAGCTTGGGGTCGGCTAACACTGAAGCTTTCTTT. This codes for CASSLGSANTEAFF. V and J are TRBV5-6 and TRBJ1-1; D unclear. CDR3 length: 14 amino acids. V was cut by 0 bases and J by 2 bases, with 8 bases left in between. From germline, CDR1 is SGHDT and CDR2 YYEEEE.

J is TRBJ1-4 and V is TRBV5-1; D is unresolved. With 0 bases removed from V and 8 bases from J, the gap between germline ends came to 14 bases. This CDR3 region has 15 residues. The germline V gene encodes CDR1 SGHRS and CDR2 YFSETQ. CDR3 bases: TGCGCCAGCAGCTTGGCCAACGGGGTTGGGGAAAAACTGTTTTTT. Its translation: CASSLANGVGEKLFF.

The V gene is TRBV3-1 (or the pseudogene TRBV3-2), the J gene TRBJ1-6, with 10 bases fitting TRBD1. Germline V gene data show CDR1 as LGHDT and CDR2 as YNNKEL (reference sequence). The CDR3 has 15 amino acids. Germline trimming cut 4 bases from V and 12 bases from J; bases unmatched to any gene: 9. DNA of the CDR3: TGTGCCAGCAGCCCACTGACAGGGGGCGGGTTACCCCTCCACTTT. It is translated as CASSPLTGGGLPLHF.

The rearrangement uses TRBV5-1 and TRBJ1-2; tentatively, D is TRBD1 (5 bases). Trimming took off 4 bases at V and 0 bases at J, with 13 bases between the two ends. Germline V gene data show CDR1 as SGHRS and CDR2 as YFSETQ. The CDR3 loop spans 15 amino acids. DNA for the CDR3: TGCGCCAGCAGCCCTGGGGCGGGTTCTAACTATGGCTACACCTTC. It specifies CASSPGAGSNYGYTF.

The rearrangement uses TRBV11-3 and TRBJ2-2, with D maybe TRBD2 (6 bases). Trimming shortened V by 5 bases and J by 2 bases, and 15 bases separated the two germline ends. This CDR3 region has 16 residues. Per germline, CDR1 SGHNT and CDR2 YENEEA. CDR3 amino acids: CASSPKALANTGELFF. CDR3 DNA: TGTGCCAGCAGCCCGAAGGCACTAGCTAACACCGGGGAGCTGTTTTTT.

The chain combines TRBV5-4 with TRBJ2-7; D is undetermined. The CDR3 totals 14 residues. The V gene lost 0 bases and the J gene lost 0 bases, with 7 bases spanning the gap. From germline, CDR1 is SGHNT and CDR2 YYREEE (reference sequence). CDR3 amino acids: CASSLGSTSYEQYF. CDR3 sequence (DNA): TGTGCCAGCAGCTTGGGATCTACCTCCTACGAGCAGTACTTC. The whole variable domain, filled in from reference TRBV5-4 and TRBJ2-7, reads ETGVTQSPTHLIKTRGQQVTLRCSSQSGHNTVSWYQQALGQGPQFIFQYYREEENGRGNFPPRFSGLQFPNYSSELNVNALELDDSALYLCASSLGSTSYEQYFGPGTRLTVT.

The gene calls are TRBV5-6 and TRBJ1-2; 7 nucleotides match TRBD1. The V gene end was trimmed by 4 bases and the J gene end by 2 bases; junction bases not matched to a gene: 2. The length of the CDR3 is 13 residues. Germline lookup yields CDR1 SGHDT and CDR2 YYEEEE. The CDR3 nucleotides are TGTGCCAGCAGCCCGACAGGGAACTATGGCTACACCTTC. Amino acid sequence: CASSPTGNYGYTF.

This clone has a single count. The rearrangement joins TRBV4-2 to TRBJ2-1; D call uncertain. Trimming took 2 bases from V and 6 from J, leaving 8 bases between them. Germline-derived CDR1 and CDR2 are LGHNA and YNFKEQ. The CDR3 has 13 amino acids. CDR3 sequence: CASSQTSSNEQFF. DNA of the CDR3: TGTGCCAGCAGCCAAACGTCCAGCAATGAGCAGTTCTTC.

V usage is TRBV3-1 (or the pseudogene TRBV3-2) and J usage is TRBJ1-3; D may be TRBD1 (5 bases). The germline V gene has CDR1 LGHDT and CDR2 YNNKEL (reference sequence). V lost 0 bases and J 2 bases, leaving 14 bases between the germline ends. This CDR3 has 17 amino acids. The CDR3 loop is CASSQEFSQGTGNTIYF. CDR3 bases: TGTGCCAGCAGCCAAGAATTTTCCCAGGGAACTGGAAACACCATATATTTT.

The chain joins TRBV19 to TRBJ1-1, with D uncertain. The CDR3 totals 14 residues. The germline V and J ends were trimmed by 6 bases and 3 bases, with 14 bases remaining between them. Germline CDR1 LNHDA, CDR2 SQIVND (reference sequence). DNA for the CDR3: TGTGCCAGTAGAATCAGGAAAGAGGACACTGAAGCTTTCTTT. It is translated as CASRIRKEDTEAFF.